This entry describes one TCR beta chain. The antigen is not known. This sample was taken from a study of T cell responses to AZD1222 COVID-19 vaccine. Generated by immunoSEQ multiplex PCR, the TCRdb table keeps only in-frame clones and is missing some. The table records some 100,000 clones, roughly nine tenths of them present only once. Study-level findings and limits: Donor demographics were predominantly white British with a female majority; clonal diversity may be underestimated. Vaccine-associated CD4 TCRs ranged over spike, dominating at 160-218 and 743-854. Receipt of two AZD1222 doses was followed by a rise in Spike-specific TCR breadth and depth.

The TCR was taken from an adult in good health. The source material was peripheral blood, sampled on day 0 of AZD1222 vaccination.

CDR3 loop: CSASSASGYNEQFF. DNA for the CDR3: TGCAGTGCTAGTTCGGCTAGTGGTTACAATGAGCAGTTCTTC. The V and J genes are TRBV20-1 and TRBJ2-1; unclear D gene. The V gene lost 3 bases and the J gene lost 4 bases, with 13 bases spanning the gap. Per germline, CDR1 DFQATT and CDR2 SNEGSKA (reference sequence). CDR3 length: 14 amino acids.